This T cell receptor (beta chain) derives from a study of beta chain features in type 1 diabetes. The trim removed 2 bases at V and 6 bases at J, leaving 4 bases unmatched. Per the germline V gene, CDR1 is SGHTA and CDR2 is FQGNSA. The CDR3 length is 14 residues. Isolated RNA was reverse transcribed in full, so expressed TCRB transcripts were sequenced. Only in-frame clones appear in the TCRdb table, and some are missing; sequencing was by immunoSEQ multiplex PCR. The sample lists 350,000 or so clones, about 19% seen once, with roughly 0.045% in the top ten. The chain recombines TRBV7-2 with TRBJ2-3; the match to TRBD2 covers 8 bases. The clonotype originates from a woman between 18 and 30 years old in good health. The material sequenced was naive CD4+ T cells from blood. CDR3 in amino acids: CASSLSSGSDTQYF. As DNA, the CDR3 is TGTGCCAGCAGCTTATCCAGCGGGAGCGATACGCAGTATTTT.